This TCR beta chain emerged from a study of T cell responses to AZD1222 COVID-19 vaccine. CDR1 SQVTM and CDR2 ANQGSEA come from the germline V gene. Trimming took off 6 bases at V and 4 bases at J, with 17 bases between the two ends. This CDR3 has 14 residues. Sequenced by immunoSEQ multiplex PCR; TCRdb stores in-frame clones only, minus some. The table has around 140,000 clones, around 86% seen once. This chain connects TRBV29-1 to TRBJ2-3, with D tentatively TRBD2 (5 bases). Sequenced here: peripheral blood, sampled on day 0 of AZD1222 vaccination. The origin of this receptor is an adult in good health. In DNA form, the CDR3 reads TGCAGCGTCTCCGGGGTAACGGTGGCAGATACGCAGTATTTT. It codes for CSVSGVTVADTQYF.